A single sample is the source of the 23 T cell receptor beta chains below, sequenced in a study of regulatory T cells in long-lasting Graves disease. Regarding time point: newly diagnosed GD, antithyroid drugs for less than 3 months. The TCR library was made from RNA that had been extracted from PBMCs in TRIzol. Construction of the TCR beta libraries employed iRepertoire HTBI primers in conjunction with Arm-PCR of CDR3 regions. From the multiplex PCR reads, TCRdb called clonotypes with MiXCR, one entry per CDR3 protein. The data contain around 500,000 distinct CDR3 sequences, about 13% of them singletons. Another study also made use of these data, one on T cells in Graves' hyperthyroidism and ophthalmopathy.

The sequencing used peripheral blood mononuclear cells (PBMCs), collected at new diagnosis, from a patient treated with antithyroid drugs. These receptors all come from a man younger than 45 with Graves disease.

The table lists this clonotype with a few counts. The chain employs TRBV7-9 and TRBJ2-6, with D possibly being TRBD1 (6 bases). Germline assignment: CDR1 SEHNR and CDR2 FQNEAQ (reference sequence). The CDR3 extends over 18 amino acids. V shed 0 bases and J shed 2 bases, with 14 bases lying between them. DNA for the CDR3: TGTGCCAGCAGCTTAGCGTCCGGCAGGGGTGCTGGGGCCAACGTCCTGACTTTC. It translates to CASSLASGRGAGANVLTF.

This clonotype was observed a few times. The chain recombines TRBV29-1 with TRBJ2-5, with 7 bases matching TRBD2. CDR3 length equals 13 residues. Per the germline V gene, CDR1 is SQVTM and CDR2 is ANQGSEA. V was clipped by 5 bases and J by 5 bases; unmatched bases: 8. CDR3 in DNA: TGCAGCGTTTGGGGGGGGGGGTTTGAGACCCAGTACTTC. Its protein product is CSVWGGGFETQYF.

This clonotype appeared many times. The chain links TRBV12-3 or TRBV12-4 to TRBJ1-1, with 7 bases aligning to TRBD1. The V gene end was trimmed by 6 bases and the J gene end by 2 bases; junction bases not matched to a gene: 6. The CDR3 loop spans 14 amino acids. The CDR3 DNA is TGTGCCAGCAGCCCCGGGACAGTCAACACTGAAGCTTTCTTT. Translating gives CASSPGTVNTEAFF.

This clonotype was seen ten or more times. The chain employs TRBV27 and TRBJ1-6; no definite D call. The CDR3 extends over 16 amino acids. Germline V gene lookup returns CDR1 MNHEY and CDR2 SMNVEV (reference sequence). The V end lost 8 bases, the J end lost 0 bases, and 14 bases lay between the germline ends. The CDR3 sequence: CASAENKASYNSPLHF. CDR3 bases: TGTGCCAGCGCCGAGAACAAGGCCTCCTATAATTCACCCCTCCACTTT.

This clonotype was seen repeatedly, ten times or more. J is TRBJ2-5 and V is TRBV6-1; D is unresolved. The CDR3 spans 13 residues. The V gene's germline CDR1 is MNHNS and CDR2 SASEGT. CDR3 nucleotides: TGTGCTAGTAGGACCCCCCTTAGGGAGACCCAGTACTTC. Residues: CASRTPLRETQYF.

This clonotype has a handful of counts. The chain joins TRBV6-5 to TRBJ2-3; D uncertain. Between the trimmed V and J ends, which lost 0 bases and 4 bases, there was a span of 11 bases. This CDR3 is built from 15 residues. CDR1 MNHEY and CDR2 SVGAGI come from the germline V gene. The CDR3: CASSYSTANSDTQYF. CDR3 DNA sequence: TGTGCCAGCAGTTACTCGACGGCGAATTCAGATACGCAGTATTTT.

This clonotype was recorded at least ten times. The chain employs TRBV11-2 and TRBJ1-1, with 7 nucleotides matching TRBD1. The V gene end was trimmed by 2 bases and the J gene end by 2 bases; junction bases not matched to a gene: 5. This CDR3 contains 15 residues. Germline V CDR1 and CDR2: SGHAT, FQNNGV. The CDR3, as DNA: TGTGCCAGCAGCTTACAGGGGGGCGCAAACACTGAAGCTTTCTTT. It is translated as CASSLQGGANTEAFF.

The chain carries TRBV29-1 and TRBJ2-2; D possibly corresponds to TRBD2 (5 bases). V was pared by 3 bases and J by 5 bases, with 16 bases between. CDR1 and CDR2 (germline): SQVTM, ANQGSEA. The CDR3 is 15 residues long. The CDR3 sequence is CSVESTEGNTGELFF. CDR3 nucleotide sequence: TGCAGCGTTGAGAGTACAGAGGGAAATACCGGGGAGCTGTTTTTT.

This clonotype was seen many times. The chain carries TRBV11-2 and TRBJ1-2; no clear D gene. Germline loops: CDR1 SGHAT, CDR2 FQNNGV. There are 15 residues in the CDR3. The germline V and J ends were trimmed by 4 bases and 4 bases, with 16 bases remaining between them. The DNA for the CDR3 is TGTGCCAGCAGCTCGCCTTACAGTAAATCCTATGGCTACACCTTC. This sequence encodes CASSSPYSKSYGYTF. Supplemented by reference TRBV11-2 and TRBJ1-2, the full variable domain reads EAGVAQSPRYKIIEKRQSVAFWCNPISGHATLYWYQQILGQGPKLLIQFQNNGVVDDSQLPKDRFSAERLKGVDSTLKIQPAKLEDSAVYLCASSSPYSKSYGYTFGSGTRLTVV.

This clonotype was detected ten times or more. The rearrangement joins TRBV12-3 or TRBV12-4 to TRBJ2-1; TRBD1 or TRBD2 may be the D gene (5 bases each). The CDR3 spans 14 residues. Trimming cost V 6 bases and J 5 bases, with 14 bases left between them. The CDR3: CASRLNRDHNEQFF. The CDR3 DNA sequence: TGTGCCAGCAGACTAAACCGGGACCACAATGAGCAGTTCTTC.

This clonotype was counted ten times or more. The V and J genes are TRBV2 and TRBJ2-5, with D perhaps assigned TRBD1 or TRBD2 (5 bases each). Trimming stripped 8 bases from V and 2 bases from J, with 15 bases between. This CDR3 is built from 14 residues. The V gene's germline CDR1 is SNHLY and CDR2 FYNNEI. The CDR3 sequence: CASQWGMGQETQYF. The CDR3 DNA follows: TGTGCCAGCCAGTGGGGGATGGGTCAAGAGACCCAGTACTTC.

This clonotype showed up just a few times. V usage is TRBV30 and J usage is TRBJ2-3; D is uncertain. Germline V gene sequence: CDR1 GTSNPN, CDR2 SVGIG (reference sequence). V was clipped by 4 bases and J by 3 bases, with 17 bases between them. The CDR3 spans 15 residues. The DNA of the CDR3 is TGTGCCTGGACGTTTACCCGGGCCCCAACAGATACGCAGTATTTT. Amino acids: CAWTFTRAPTDTQYF.

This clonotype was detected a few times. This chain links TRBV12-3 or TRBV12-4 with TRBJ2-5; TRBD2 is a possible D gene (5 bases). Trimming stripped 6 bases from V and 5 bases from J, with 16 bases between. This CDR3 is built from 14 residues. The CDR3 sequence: CASSLEGSLETQYF. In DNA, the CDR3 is TGTGCCAGCAGCCTCGAGGGAAGTTTGGAGACCCAGTACTTC.

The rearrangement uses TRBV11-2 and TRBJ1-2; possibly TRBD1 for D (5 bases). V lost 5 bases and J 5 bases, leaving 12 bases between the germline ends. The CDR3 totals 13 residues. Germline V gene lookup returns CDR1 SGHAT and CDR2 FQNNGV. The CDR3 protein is CASSASGGYGYTF. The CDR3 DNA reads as TGTGCCAGCAGCGCGTCGGGGGGATATGGCTACACCTTC.

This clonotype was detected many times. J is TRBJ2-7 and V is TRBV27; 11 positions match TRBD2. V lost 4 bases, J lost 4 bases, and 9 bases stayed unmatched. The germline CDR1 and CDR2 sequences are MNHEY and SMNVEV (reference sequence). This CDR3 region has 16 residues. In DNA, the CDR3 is TGTGCCAGCAGTTCACTAGCGGGAGACAGGGGTTACGAGCAGTACTTC. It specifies CASSSLAGDRGYEQYF.

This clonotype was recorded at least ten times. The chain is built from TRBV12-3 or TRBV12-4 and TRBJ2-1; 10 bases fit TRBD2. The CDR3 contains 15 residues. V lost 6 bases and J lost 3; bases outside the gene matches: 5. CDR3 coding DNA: TGTGCCAGCAGGGGACCTAGCGGGAGCTACAATGAGCAGTTCTTC. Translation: CASRGPSGSYNEQFF.

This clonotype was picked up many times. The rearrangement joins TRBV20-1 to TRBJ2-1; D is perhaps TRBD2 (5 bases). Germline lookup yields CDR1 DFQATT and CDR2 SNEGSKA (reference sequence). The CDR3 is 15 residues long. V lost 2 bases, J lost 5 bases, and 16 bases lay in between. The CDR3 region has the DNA TGCAGTGCTAGACTTACTAGTGCAATCCACAATGAGCAGTTCTTC. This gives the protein CSARLTSAIHNEQFF.

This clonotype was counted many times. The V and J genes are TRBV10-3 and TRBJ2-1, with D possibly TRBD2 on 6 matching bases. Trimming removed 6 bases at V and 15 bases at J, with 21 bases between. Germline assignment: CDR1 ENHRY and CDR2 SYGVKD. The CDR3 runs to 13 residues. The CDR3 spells CAIRGGSGGTLFF. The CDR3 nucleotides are TGTGCCATCAGAGGAGGGAGCGGAGGGACTCTGTTCTTC.

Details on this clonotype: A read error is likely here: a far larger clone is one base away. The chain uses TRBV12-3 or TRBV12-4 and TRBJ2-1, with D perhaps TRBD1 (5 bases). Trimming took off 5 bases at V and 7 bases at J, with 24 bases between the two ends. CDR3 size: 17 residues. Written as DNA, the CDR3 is TGTGCCAGCAGTGACTGGATCACGGCAGGGTCTAGAAATGAGCAGTTCTTC. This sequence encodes CASSDWITAGSRNEQFF.

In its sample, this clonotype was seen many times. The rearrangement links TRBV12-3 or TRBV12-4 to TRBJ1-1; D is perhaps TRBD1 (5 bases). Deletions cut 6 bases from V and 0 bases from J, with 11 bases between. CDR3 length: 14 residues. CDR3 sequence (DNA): TGTGCCAGCAGGCGGACATGGGTGAACACTGAAGCTTTCTTT. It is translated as CASRRTWVNTEAFF.

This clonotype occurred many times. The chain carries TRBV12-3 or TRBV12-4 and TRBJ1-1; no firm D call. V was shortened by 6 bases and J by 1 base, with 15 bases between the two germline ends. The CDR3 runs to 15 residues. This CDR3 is CASSRFSRTNTEAFF. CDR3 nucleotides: TGTGCCAGCAGCAGATTTTCCAGGACGAACACTGAAGCTTTCTTT.

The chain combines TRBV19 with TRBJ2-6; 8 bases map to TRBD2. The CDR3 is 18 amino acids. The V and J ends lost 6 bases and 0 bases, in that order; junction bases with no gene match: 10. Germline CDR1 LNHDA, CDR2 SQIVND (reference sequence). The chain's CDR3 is CASSRLFLAGSGANVLTF. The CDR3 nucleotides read TGTGCCAGTAGCCGACTCTTCCTAGCGGGCTCTGGGGCCAACGTCCTGACTTTC.

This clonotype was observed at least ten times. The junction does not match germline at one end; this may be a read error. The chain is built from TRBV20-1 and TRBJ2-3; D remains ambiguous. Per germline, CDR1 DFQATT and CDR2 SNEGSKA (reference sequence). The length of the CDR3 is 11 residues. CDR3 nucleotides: TGCAGTGCTAGCCATCCAGACACGCAGTATTTT. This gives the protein CSASHPDTQYF.